Below, 13 T cell receptor beta chains from the same sample are listed, as sequenced in a study of T cell responses to AZD1222 COVID-19 vaccine. The repertoire was sequenced with immunoSEQ multiplex PCR; TCRdb's copy has only in-frame clones and lacks some. This table holds 170,000 or so clones, around 90% found once. Sequences were derived from peripheral blood, sampled on day 0 of AZD1222 vaccination. All receptors come from an adult in good health.

The J gene is TRBJ2-7, the V gene TRBV7-2; D may be TRBD1 (6 bases). The germline gives CDR1 SGHTA, CDR2 FQGNSA. V was shortened by 0 bases and J by 7 bases, with 13 bases between the two germline ends. This CDR3 has 14 residues. Here the CDR3 DNA reads TGTGCCAGCAGCTTAGCCTCAGGGGTTAAAGAGCAGTACTTC. This encodes CASSLASGVKEQYF.

In its sample, this clone was seen a few times. The rearrangement joins TRBV7-9 to TRBJ1-2, with D tentatively TRBD1 (5 bases). Germline V gives CDR1 SEHNR, CDR2 FQNEAQ (reference sequence). CDR3 length: 15 residues. Trimming stripped 1 base from V and 5 bases from J, with 14 bases between. The CDR3 DNA follows: TGTGCCAGCAGCTTAGGGACGGGGGAAATATATGGCTACACCTTC. Amino acids: CASSLGTGEIYGYTF.

The count of this clone is one. V and J are TRBV7-9 and TRBJ2-7; 8 positions agree with TRBD2. After removal of 0 bases from V and 7 bases from J, the junction contained 8 bases not matched to a gene. There are 15 residues in the CDR3. Germline-derived CDR1 and CDR2 are SEHNR and FQNEAQ (reference sequence). The CDR3 spells CASSLATGGPGEQYF. Written as DNA, the CDR3 is TGTGCCAGCAGCTTAGCCACGGGAGGGCCGGGGGAGCAGTACTTC. Full variable domain (rest looked up from reference TRBV7-9 and TRBJ2-7): DTGVSQNPRHKITKRGQNVTFRCDPISEHNRLYWYRQTLGQGPEFLTYFQNEAQLEKSRLLSDRFSAERPKGSFSTLEIQRTEQGDSAMYLCASSLATGGPGEQYFGPGTRLTVT.

The chain joins TRBV3-1 (or the pseudogene TRBV3-2) to TRBJ1-2; a possible D gene is TRBD1 (5 bases). V lost 0 bases to trimming and J lost 7 bases, with 12 bases between them. This CDR3 comprises 14 residues. The germline V gene encodes CDR1 LGHDT and CDR2 YNNKEL (reference sequence). The CDR3 DNA sequence: TGTGCCAGCAGCCAAGACCTCAGGGTAGGTGGCTACACCTTC. Its translation: CASSQDLRVGGYTF.

The rearrangement uses TRBV7-6 and TRBJ1-1; D not certain. The CDR3 extends over 13 amino acids. CDR1 and CDR2 (germline): SGHVS, FNYEAQ. Trimming cost V 5 bases and J 3 bases, with 10 bases left between them. CDR3: CASSSTRDTEAFF. In DNA form, the CDR3 reads TGTGCCAGCAGCAGCACAAGGGACACTGAAGCTTTCTTT.

The CDR3 spells CSVRQGFNEQYF. The CDR3 region has the DNA TGCAGCGTCCGACAGGGTTTCAACGAGCAGTACTTC. V usage is TRBV29-1 and J usage is TRBJ2-7, with TRBD1 matching 7 bases. Germline-derived CDR1 and CDR2 are SQVTM and ANQGSEA. V was clipped by 6 bases and J by 5 bases; unmatched bases: 7. CDR3 length: 12 residues.

V gene TRBV5-1 combines with J gene TRBJ2-7; D possibly corresponds to TRBD2 (5 bases). This CDR3 is built from 13 residues. The ends were cut back, 3 bases at V and 3 bases at J, with 10 bases in the middle. Per the germline V gene, CDR1 is SGHRS and CDR2 is YFSETQ. The CDR3: CASSYSRDYEQYF. The CDR3 nucleotides are TGCGCCAGCAGCTACAGCCGGGACTACGAGCAGTACTTC.

This rearrangement joins TRBV2 to TRBJ1-4; TRBD1 aligns across 9 bases. Germline V gene data show CDR1 as SNHLY and CDR2 as FYNNEI. V gave up 5 bases and J gave up 4 bases; unmatched junction bases: 5. The CDR3 loop spans 15 amino acids. Here the CDR3 reads CASSKGDRDNEKLFF. The DNA of the CDR3 is TGTGCCAGCAGTAAGGGGGACAGGGATAATGAAAAACTGTTTTTT.

The V and J genes are TRBV5-1 and TRBJ1-6; no reliable D call. CDR1 is SGHRS and CDR2 is YFSETQ in the germline V gene. V shed 0 bases and J shed 7 bases, with 17 bases lying between them. The CDR3 contains 17 residues. The CDR3 protein is CASSLEAAVVGNSPLHF. In DNA, the CDR3 is TGCGCCAGCAGCTTGGAGGCGGCAGTTGTGGGGAATTCACCCCTCCACTTT.

This clone was seen more than once but under ten times. The chain employs TRBV18 and TRBJ2-7; 10 bases align to TRBD1. Germline V gene data show CDR1 as KGHSH and CDR2 as LQKENI. After removal of 6 bases from V and 2 bases from J, the junction contained 7 bases not matched to a gene. The CDR3 loop spans 15 amino acids. The CDR3: CASSLQGQGAYEQYF. The DNA of the CDR3 is TGTGCCAGCTCCCTCCAAGGACAGGGGGCCTACGAGCAGTACTTC.

V and J are TRBV6-5 and TRBJ2-2; D is possibly TRBD2 (6 bases). The CDR3 loop spans 15 amino acids. V lost 6 bases and J lost 0, with 11 bases in between. Germline CDR1 and CDR2: MNHEY and SVGAGI. The CDR3 region is CASSRDSSNTGELFF. In DNA form, the CDR3 reads TGTGCCAGCAGCAGGGACTCTTCGAACACCGGGGAGCTGTTTTTT.

This chain uses TRBV9 with TRBJ2-7, with a possible D match to TRBD1 (5 bases). V lost 0 bases, J lost 2 bases, and 9 bases lay in between. This CDR3 comprises 14 residues. Germline V gene lookup returns CDR1 SGDLS and CDR2 YYNGEE. The CDR3 spells CASSVEGHPYEQYF. CDR3 bases: TGTGCCAGCAGCGTAGAGGGGCACCCCTACGAGCAGTACTTC.

The V call is TRBV19, the J call TRBJ2-1; D may be TRBD1 or TRBD2 (5 bases each). The germline V and J ends were trimmed by 1 base and 9 bases, with 16 bases remaining between them. Germline CDR1 LNHDA, CDR2 SQIVND (reference sequence). CDR3 length equals 15 residues. The CDR3, as DNA: TGTGCCAGTAGTATAGGGAAGGGGAGAGCCTTTGAGCAGTTCTTC. It codes for CASSIGKGRAFEQFF. Drawing the rest from reference TRBV19 and TRBJ2-1, the complete variable domain is DGGITQSPKYLFRKEGQNVTLSCEQNLNHDAMYWYRQDPGQGLRLIYYSQIVNDFQKGDIAEGYSVSREKKESFPLTVTSAQKNPTAFYLCASSIGKGRAFEQFFGPGTRLTVL.